This TCR beta chain was obtained from a study of cytomegalovirus exposure and HLA in healthy donors. Study as a whole: Later analysis reported that the approximately 120 validation repertoires shared the platform of the roughly 710 first-cohort repertoires. Study-wide points: According to a subsequent analysis, TCR clusters identified in the first cohort showed a tendency to co-occur across the approximately 120 validation repertoires. There were under 200 TCR beta chains listed as cytomegalovirus-associated.

Germline CDR1 is LNHDA and CDR2 is SQIVND (reference sequence). With V trimmed by 6 bases and J by 3 bases, 10 bases remained unmatched. The CDR3 has 15 residues. Generated by immunoSEQ multiplex PCR, the TCRdb table keeps only in-frame clones and is missing some. The repertoire consists of 150,000 or so clones, with 70% to 90% occurring once and the leading ten covering about 3%. The donors were members of the roughly 120-subject validation cohort (separate from the approximately 670-subject first cohort). About this clone itself: No antigen is known for it.

The origin of this receptor is a woman under 30 in good health and CMV-seropositive. This chain joins TRBV19 and TRBJ2-7; the match to TRBD1 covers 8 bases. The sequencing input was PBMCs. The CDR3 here is CASRVRGQGHYEQYF. In DNA form, the CDR3 reads TGTGCCAGTAGGGTCCGAGGACAGGGTCACTACGAGCAGTACTTC.